The 5 T cell receptor beta chains below come from one sample, sequenced in a study of human T cells and chemical hapten exposure. MiXCR was run by TCRdb on the RACE reads, yielding one entry per CDR3 protein. Of 300,000 to 400,000 distinct CDR3 sequences in the sample, 4.5% to 5.5% were seen once. Specified time point: pre-sensitization, week 0. The sample's treatment: therapeutic diphenylcyclopropenone sensitization with weekly scalp DPC. Sequenced material: whole blood, taken in connection with sensitization to the hapten diphenylcyclopropenone (DPC). The receptors derive from a woman in her forties or fifties with alopecia areata. Some clones in this sample may be carry-over from other donors' samples.

This clonotype came up a few times. V is TRBV20-1 and J is TRBJ2-3; TRBD2 matches at 7 bases. The ends lost 6 bases at V and 3 bases at J; junction bases unmatched: 9. In germline, CDR1 is DFQATT, CDR2 SNEGSKA (reference sequence). The CDR3 has 14 residues. The CDR3 spells CSAIPGRWTDTQYF. CDR3 in DNA: TGCAGTGCCATCCCCGGGAGGTGGACAGATACGCAGTATTTT.

The V and J genes are TRBV29-1 and TRBJ1-2, with 10 bases identical to TRBD1. Germline CDR1 is SQVTM and CDR2 is ANQGSEA. The V segment lost 1 base and the J segment 7 bases; nucleotides outside the gene matches: 3. The CDR3 is 13 residues long. CDR3 sequence (DNA): TGCAGCGTTGAAGGACAGGGGGCTATTGGCTACACCTTC. Translated, it gives CSVEGQGAIGYTF.

The table lists this clonotype with a few counts. Being one base from a much bigger clone, this may be a read error. V and J are TRBV7-2 and TRBJ2-3; 11 bases fit TRBD2. The CDR3 is made up of 15 amino acids. Germline CDR1 SGHTA, CDR2 FQGNSA. For the CDR3, the DNA is TGTGCCAGCAGCTACGGGACTAGCGGTACAGATACGCAGTGTTTT. Encoded protein: CASSYGTSGTDTQCF.

This clonotype was observed many times. The CDR3 DNA reads TGTGCCAGCAGTTTAGCAATCTCTTCACCCCTCCACTTT. It codes for CASSLAISSPLHF. V gene TRBV12-3 or TRBV12-4 combines with J gene TRBJ1-6; D gene uncertain. V was pared by 0 bases and J by 9 bases, with 6 bases between. There are 13 residues in the CDR3.

This chain uses TRBV29-1 with TRBJ1-1; D is perhaps TRBD1 (5 bases). Trimming stripped 6 bases from V and 4 bases from J, with 12 bases between. The CDR3 loop spans 12 amino acids. Germline assignment: CDR1 SQVTM and CDR2 ANQGSEA. As DNA, the CDR3 is TGCAGCGTGGGGGGGGGAGCCACTGAAGCTTTCTTT. This translates into CSVGGGATEAFF.